This T cell receptor (beta chain) was captured by sequencing in a study of low-dose radiotherapy and immunotherapy resistance in tumors. Whole-study context: The patients were given nivolumab 240 mg every two weeks and ipilimumab 1 mg/kg every six weeks, through an intravenous route.

TRAV- and TRBV-specific primers were used for first-strand cDNA, which covered alpha and beta chains. The authors amplified TCRs for approximately 20 PCR cycles with a constant-region primer and a V-primer adapter. TCRdb called the reads again in MiXCR, with one record for every CDR3 protein. The table has roughly 18,000 distinct CDR3 sequences, 74% seen once. Germline CDR1 and CDR2: MDHEN and SYDVKM. The CDR3 loop spans 16 amino acids. V shed 2 bases, J shed 6 bases, and the junction held 5 bases outside the gene matches. Treatment of the donors consisted of nivolumab and ipilimumab (plus aspirin, low-dose cyclophosphamide and low-dose radiotherapy).

The chain employs TRBV28 and TRBJ2-1; 12 bases agree with TRBD2. The TCR originated in a human donor with advanced metastatic prostate, ovarian, gallbladder or colorectal cancer (not recorded which). This table probably holds off-target reads from a library built for another chain. The CDR3 spells CASSLLAGGLPNEQFF. The CDR3 bases are TGTGCCAGCAGTTTACTAGCGGGGGGGCTCCCCAATGAGCAGTTCTTC.